The T cell receptor (beta chain) described here comes from a study of OX40 agonist ivuxolimab in advanced cancers. Broader study findings: In the 0.1-3.0 mg/kg groups, partial responders showed among the lowest expansion.

Looked up from germline, CDR1 is MRHNA and CDR2 is SNTAGT. This CDR3 has 16 residues. V was pared by 3 bases and J by 7 bases, with 18 bases between. Clones were sequenced by immunoSEQ multiplex PCR, and TCRdb holds only the in-frame ones, with some missing. The sample has roughly 67,000 clones, about 87% seen once. Any history of autoimmune disease or systemic immunosuppression disqualified patients. Comments on this clone: Its cognate antigen is unknown.

This material consisted of CD4+ or CD8+ T cells sorted from blood, taken in a trial of the OX40 agonist ivuxolimab. The clonotype originates from an adult with an advanced solid tumor such as melanoma, head and neck, liver or kidney cancer. This rearrangement joins TRBV6-4 to TRBJ2-2, with D perhaps matching TRBD2 (5 bases). This CDR3 reads CASSDKAAGFGGELFF. For the CDR3, the DNA is TGTGCCAGCAGTGATAAAGCGGCCGGGTTCGGCGGGGAGCTGTTTTTT.